Below, 9 T cell receptor beta chains from the same sample are listed, as sequenced in a study of lymphopenia after photon versus proton radiotherapy. Generated by immunoSEQ multiplex PCR, the TCRdb table keeps only in-frame clones and is missing some. This table has fewer than 35,000 clones, 90% appearing once. The sample was peripheral blood, taken from a patient treated with photon-based radiotherapy. The source of these receptors is a woman in her forties or fifties with pancreatic cancer.

The V gene is TRBV6-7, the J gene TRBJ2-2; the D is unclear. TRBV6-7 is marked as an open reading frame, function uncertain. Between the trimmed V and J ends, which lost 7 bases and 5 bases, there was a span of 5 bases. The CDR3 consists of 11 residues. CDR3 protein: CASTSTGELFF. The CDR3 nucleotides are TGTGCCAGCACCTCAACCGGGGAGCTGTTTTTT.

The gene calls are TRBV18 and TRBJ1-1; 7 bases are a match to TRBD1. Germline loops: CDR1 KGHSH, CDR2 LQKENI. J was trimmed by 1 base and V by 6 bases; bases with no gene match: 2. This CDR3 is 13 amino acids long. For the CDR3, the DNA is TGTGCCAGCTCGACAGGGAGGAACACTGAAGCTTTCTTT. Amino acid sequence: CASSTGRNTEAFF.

The chain couples TRBV9 to TRBJ2-2; 12 bases line up with TRBD2. There are 16 residues in the CDR3. CDR1 and CDR2 (germline): SGDLS, YYNGEE. V trimming: 4 bases; J trimming: 4 bases; junction bases outside the gene matches: 5. In DNA, the CDR3 is TGTGCCAGCAGCCCCCGACTAGCGGGAGCCACCGGGGAGCTGTTTTTT. This encodes CASSPRLAGATGELFF.

CDR3 sequence (DNA): TGTGCCACCAGCAGACGCACGGGGCTAGCGGGGTTCTCTGGGGCCAACGTCCTGACTTTC. Protein product: CATSRRTGLAGFSGANVLTF. The rearrangement joins TRBV15 to TRBJ2-6, with 9 bases lining up with TRBD2. Trimming took 2 bases from V and 0 from J; bases not matched to a gene: 11. CDR3 length equals 20 residues. Germline assignment: CDR1 LNHNV and CDR2 YYDKDF (reference sequence). Full variable domain (missing parts from reference TRBV15 and TRBJ2-6): DAMVIQNPRYQVTQFGKPVTLSCSQTLNHNVMYWYQQKSSQAPKLLFHYYDKDFNNEADTPDNFQSRRPNTSFCFLDIRSPGLGDTAMYLCATSRRTGLAGFSGANVLTFGAGSRLTVL.

The chain employs TRBV5-1 and TRBJ2-5; possibly TRBD2 for D (6 bases). The germline V gene encodes CDR1 SGHRS and CDR2 YFSETQ. Deletions cut 0 bases from V and 7 bases from J, with 16 bases between. This CDR3 contains 15 residues. The CDR3 coding sequence is TGCGCCAGCAGCTTGGGAGGAGGGGACTCCGGGACCCAGTACTTC. Translated: CASSLGGGDSGTQYF.

J is TRBJ2-1 and V is TRBV19; D ambiguous. Germline values: CDR1 LNHDA, CDR2 SQIVND (reference sequence). The CDR3 runs to 14 residues. Trimming stripped 5 bases from V and 2 bases from J, with 10 bases between. The CDR3 sequence: CASSSRVAYNEQFF. CDR3 DNA sequence: TGTGCCAGTAGTTCCCGGGTCGCCTACAATGAGCAGTTCTTC. Full variable domain (remainder filled in from reference TRBV19 and TRBJ2-1): DGGITQSPKYLFRKEGQNVTLSCEQNLNHDAMYWYRQDPGQGLRLIYYSQIVNDFQKGDIAEGYSVSREKKESFPLTVTSAQKNPTAFYLCASSSRVAYNEQFFGPGTRLTVL.

The chain joins TRBV19 to TRBJ2-1; 11 bases are a match to TRBD2. This CDR3 has 15 residues. V dropped 6 bases and J dropped 6; count of bases not matched to a gene: 7. Germline assignment: CDR1 LNHDA and CDR2 SQIVND (reference sequence). The CDR3 sequence: CASSTTSGISNEQFF. The CDR3 nucleotides read TGTGCCAGTAGCACGACTAGCGGGATATCCAATGAGCAGTTCTTC.

The J gene is TRBJ1-2, the V gene TRBV6-5; a possible D gene is TRBD1 (5 bases). Trimming removed 2 bases at V and 5 bases at J, with 9 bases between. There are 13 residues in the CDR3. Germline values: CDR1 MNHEY, CDR2 SVGAGI. DNA for the CDR3: TGTGCCAGCAGTTACGGCGACAGATATGGCTACACCTTC. Amino acids: CASSYGDRYGYTF.

This chain connects TRBV18 to TRBJ1-2; perhaps TRBD1 as D (5 bases). Germline assignment: CDR1 KGHSH and CDR2 LQKENI. There are 14 residues in the CDR3. Trimming took 4 bases from V and 4 from J, leaving 13 bases between them. CDR3 nucleotide sequence: TGTGCCAGCTCACTTCCCGGGACGGCCTATGGCTACACCTTC. Translation: CASSLPGTAYGYTF.